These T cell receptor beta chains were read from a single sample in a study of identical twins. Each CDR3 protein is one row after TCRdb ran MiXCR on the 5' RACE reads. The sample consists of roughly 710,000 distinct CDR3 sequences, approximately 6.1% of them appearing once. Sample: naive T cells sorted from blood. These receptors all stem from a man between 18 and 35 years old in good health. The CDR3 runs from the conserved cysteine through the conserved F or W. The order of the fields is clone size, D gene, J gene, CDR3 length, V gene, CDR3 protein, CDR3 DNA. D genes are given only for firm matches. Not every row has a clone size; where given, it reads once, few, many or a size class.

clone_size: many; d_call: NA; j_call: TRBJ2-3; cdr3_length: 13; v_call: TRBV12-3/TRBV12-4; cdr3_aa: CASSLGVADTQYF; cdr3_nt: TGTGCCAGCAGTTTAGGAGTGGCAGATACGCAGTATTTT
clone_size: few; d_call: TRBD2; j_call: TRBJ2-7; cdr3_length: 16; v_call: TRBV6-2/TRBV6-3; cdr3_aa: CASSPGLAGPSYEQYF; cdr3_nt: TGTGCCAGCAGCCCGGGACTAGCGGGACCCAGCTACGAGCAGTACTTC
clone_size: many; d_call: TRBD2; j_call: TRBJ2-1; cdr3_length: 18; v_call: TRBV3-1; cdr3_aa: CASSQSGTSGTRSDEQFF; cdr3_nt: TGTGCCAGCAGCCAATCCGGGACTAGCGGGACCCGTTCGGATGAGCAGTTCTTC
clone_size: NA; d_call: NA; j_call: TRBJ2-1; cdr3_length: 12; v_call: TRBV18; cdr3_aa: CASSPAENEQFF; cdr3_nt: TGTGCCAGCTCACCAGCGGAGAATGAGCAGTTCTTC
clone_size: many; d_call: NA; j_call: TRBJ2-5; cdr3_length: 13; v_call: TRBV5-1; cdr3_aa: CASTQEARETQYF; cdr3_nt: TGCGCCAGCACCCAAGAGGCAAGAGAGACCCAGTACTTC
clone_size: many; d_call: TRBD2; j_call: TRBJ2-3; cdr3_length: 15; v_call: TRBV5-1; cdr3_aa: CASSILAGSTDTQYF; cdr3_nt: TGCGCCAGCAGCATACTAGCGGGGAGCACAGATACGCAGTATTTT
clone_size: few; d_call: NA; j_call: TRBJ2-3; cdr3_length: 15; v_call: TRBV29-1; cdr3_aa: CSVELQIVNTDTQYF; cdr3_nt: TGCAGCGTTGAGCTACAGATAGTAAACACAGATACGCAGTATTTT
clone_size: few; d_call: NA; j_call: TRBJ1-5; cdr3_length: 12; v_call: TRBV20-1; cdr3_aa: CSARKGGQPQHF; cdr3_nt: TGCAGTGCTAGAAAAGGAGGACAGCCCCAGCATTTT
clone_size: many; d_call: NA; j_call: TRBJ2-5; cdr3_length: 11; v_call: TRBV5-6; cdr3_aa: CASSQRETQYF; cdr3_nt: TGTGCCAGCAGTCAACGAGAGACCCAGTACTTC
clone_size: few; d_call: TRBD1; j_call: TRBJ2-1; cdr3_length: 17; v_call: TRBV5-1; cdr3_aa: CASSLAAGGVFANEQFF; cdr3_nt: TGCGCCAGCAGCTTGGCCGCAGGGGGCGTATTCGCAAATGAGCAGTTCTTC
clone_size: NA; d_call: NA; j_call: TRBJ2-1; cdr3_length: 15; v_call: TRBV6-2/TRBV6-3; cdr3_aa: CASSYLVGPDNEQFF; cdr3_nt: TGTGCCAGCAGTTACTTGGTGGGTCCGGACAATGAGCAGTTCTTC
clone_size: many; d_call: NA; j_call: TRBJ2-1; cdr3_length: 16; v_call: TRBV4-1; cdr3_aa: CASSQVEGQVYNEQFF; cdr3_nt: TGCGCCAGCAGCCAAGTAGAGGGACAAGTTTACAATGAGCAGTTCTTC
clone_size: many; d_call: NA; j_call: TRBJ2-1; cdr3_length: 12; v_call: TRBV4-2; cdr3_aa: CASSQNNNEQFF; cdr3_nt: TGTGCCAGCAGCCAGAACAACAATGAGCAGTTCTTC
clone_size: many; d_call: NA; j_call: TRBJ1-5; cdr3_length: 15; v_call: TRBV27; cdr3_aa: CASKTKMTVFLPQHF; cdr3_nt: TGTGCCAGCAAAACTAAAATGACAGTCTTTTTGCCCCAGCATTTT
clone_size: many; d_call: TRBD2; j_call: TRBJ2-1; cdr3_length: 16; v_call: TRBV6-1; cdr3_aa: CASSRASGTIFNEQFF; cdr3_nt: TGTGCCAGTTCGAGGGCTAGCGGGACGATCTTCAATGAGCAGTTCTTC
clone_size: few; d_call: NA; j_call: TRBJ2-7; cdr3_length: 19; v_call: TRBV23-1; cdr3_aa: CASSRIEWAKLLPNYEQYF; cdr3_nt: TGCGCCAGCAGTCGGATTGAGTGGGCAAAACTCCTCCCGAACTACGAGCAGTACTTC
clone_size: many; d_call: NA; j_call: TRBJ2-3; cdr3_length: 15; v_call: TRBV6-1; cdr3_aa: CASSPDLGRGDTQYF; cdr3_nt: TGTGCCAGCAGCCCCGATTTGGGACGAGGAGATACGCAGTATTTT
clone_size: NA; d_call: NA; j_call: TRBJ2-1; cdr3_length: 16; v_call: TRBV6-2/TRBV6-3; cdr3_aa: CASSPRETRGYNEQFF; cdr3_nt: TGTGCCAGCAGTCCCCGTGAGACTAGAGGATACAATGAGCAGTTCTTC
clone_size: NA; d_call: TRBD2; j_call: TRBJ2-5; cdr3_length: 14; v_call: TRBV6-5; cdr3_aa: CASSYLAGQETQYF; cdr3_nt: TGTGCCAGCAGTTACCTAGCGGGCCAAGAGACCCAGTACTTC
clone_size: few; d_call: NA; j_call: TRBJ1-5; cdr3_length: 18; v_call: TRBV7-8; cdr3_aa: CASSSRFERERINQPQHF; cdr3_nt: TGTGCCAGCAGCTCTCGGTTTGAGAGGGAGAGGATCAATCAGCCCCAGCATTTT
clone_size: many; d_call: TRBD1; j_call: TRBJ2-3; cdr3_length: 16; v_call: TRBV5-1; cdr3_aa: CASSSSGQEYTDTQYF; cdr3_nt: TGCGCCAGCAGCTCATCGGGACAGGAATACACAGATACGCAGTATTTT
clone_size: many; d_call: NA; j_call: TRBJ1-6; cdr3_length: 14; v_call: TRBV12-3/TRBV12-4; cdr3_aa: CASSLLQFNSPLHF; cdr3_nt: TGTGCCAGCAGTTTACTACAGTTTAATTCACCCCTCCACTTT
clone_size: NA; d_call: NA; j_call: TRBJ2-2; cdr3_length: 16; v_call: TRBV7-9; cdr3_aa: CASSLEGGTNTGELFF; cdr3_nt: TGTGCCAGCAGCTTAGAAGGTGGGACGAACACCGGGGAGCTGTTTTTT
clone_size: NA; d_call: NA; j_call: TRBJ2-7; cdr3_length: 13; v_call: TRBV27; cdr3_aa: CASSLMGAGEQYF; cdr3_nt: TGTGCCAGCAGTTTAATGGGAGCGGGCGAGCAGTACTTC
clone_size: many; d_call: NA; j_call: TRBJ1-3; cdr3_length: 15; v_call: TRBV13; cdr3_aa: CASSSLQLSGNTIYF; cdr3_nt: TGTGCCAGCAGCTCGCTCCAACTCTCTGGAAACACCATATATTTT
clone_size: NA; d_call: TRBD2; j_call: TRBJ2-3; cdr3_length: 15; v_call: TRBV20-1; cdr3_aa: CSARDPNAGGGTQYF; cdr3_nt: TGCAGTGCTAGAGATCCGAACGCGGGCGGGGGTACGCAGTATTTT
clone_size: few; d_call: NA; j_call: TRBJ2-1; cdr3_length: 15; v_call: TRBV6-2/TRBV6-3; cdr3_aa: CASSDSAGRENEQFF; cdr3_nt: TGTGCCAGCAGTGACTCAGCGGGCAGGGAAAATGAGCAGTTCTTC
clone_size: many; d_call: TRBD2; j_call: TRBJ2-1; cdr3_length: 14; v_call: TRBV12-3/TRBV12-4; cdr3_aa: CASSTSGEDNEQFF; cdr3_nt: TGTGCCAGCAGTACTAGCGGGGAGGACAATGAGCAGTTCTTC
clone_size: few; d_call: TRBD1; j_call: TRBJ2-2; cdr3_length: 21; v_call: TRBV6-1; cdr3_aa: CASSESLGTGVLDENTGELFF; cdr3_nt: TGTGCCAGCAGTGAATCTTTAGGGACAGGGGTTCTGGATGAGAACACCGGGGAGCTGTTTTTT
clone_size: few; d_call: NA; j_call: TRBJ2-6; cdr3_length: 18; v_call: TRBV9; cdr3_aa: CASSVVAGPLSGANVLTF; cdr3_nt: TGTGCCAGCAGCGTAGTGGCAGGGCCCCTCTCTGGGGCCAACGTCCTGACTTTC
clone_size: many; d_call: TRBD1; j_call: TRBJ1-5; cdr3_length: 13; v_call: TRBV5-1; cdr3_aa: CASSLGGGEPQHF; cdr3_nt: TGCGCCAGCAGCTTAGGGGGCGGAGAGCCCCAGCATTTT
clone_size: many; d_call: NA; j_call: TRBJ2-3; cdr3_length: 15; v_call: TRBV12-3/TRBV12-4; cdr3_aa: CASNPGDSGTDTQYF; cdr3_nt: TGTGCCAGCAACCCAGGGGATTCTGGCACAGATACGCAGTATTTT
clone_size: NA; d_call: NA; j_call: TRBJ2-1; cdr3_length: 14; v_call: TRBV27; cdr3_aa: CASRTLGRDNEQFF; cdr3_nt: TGTGCCAGCCGAACGTTGGGCCGGGACAATGAGCAGTTCTTC
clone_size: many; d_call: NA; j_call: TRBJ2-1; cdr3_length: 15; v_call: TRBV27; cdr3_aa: CASSWDGSSYNEQFF; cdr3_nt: TGTGCCAGCAGTTGGGACGGTAGCTCCTACAATGAGCAGTTCTTC
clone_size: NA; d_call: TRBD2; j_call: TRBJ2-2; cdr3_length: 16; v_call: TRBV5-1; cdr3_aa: CASSPTSGTLGGELFF; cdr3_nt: TGCGCCAGCAGCCCAACTAGCGGGACACTTGGCGGGGAGCTGTTTTTT
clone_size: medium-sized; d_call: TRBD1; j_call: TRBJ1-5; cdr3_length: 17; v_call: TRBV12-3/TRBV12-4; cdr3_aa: CASSQNRGRASNQPQHF; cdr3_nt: TGTGCCAGCAGTCAAAACAGGGGAAGGGCGAGCAATCAGCCCCAGCATTTT
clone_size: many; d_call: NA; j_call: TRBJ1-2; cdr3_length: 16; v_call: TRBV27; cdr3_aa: CASSSIPPGAYYGYTF; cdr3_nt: TGTGCCAGCAGTTCAATACCGCCGGGAGCATACTATGGCTACACCTTC
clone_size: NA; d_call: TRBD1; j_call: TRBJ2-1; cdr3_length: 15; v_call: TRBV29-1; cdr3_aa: CSVEITGGPHNEQFF; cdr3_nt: TGCAGCGTGGAAATAACAGGGGGCCCACACAATGAGCAGTTCTTC
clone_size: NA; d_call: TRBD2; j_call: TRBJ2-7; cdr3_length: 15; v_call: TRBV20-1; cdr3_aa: CSARGASGDNYEQYF; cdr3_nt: TGCAGTGCTAGAGGGGCTAGCGGAGATAACTACGAGCAGTACTTC
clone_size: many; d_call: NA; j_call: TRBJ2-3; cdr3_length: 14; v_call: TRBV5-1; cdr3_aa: CASSLSGPTDTQYF; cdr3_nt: TGCGCCAGCAGCTTGTCAGGGCCCACAGATACGCAGTATTTT
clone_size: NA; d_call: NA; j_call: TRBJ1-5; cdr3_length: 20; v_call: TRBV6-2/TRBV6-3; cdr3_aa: CASSPGGRGGHGLGNQPQHF; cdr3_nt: TGTGCCAGCAGCCCCGGGGGTAGGGGCGGGCACGGGCTTGGCAATCAGCCCCAGCATTTT
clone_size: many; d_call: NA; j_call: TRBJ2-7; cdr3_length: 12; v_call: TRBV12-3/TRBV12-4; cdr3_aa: CASSTGYYEQYF; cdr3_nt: TGTGCCAGCAGTACAGGGTACTACGAGCAGTACTTC
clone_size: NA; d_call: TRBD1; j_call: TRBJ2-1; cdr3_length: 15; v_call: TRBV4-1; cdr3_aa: CASSQDQTGVNEQFF; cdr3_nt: TGCGCCAGCAGCCAAGATCAGACAGGGGTGAATGAGCAGTTCTTC
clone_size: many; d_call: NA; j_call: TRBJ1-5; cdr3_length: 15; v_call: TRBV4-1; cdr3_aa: CASSQGPFSNQPQHF; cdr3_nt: TGCGCCAGCAGCCAAGGACCTTTTAGCAATCAGCCCCAGCATTTT
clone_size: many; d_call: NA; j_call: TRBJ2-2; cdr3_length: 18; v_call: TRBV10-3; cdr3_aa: CATSLDPRANLNTGELFF; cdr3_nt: TGTGCCACCAGCCTAGATCCAAGGGCGAACCTGAACACCGGGGAGCTGTTTTTT
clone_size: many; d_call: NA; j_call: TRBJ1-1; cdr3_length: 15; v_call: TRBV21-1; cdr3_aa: CASSNGEGLHTEAFF; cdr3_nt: TGTGCCAGCAGCAACGGCGAGGGGCTCCACACTGAAGCTTTCTTT
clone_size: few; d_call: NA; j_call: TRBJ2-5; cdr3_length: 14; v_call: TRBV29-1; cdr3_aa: CSSRSGSFQETQYF; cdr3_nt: TGCAGCTCAAGGAGTGGGTCATTCCAAGAGACCCAGTACTTC
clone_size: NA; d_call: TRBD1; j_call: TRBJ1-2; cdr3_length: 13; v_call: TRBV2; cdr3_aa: CASSEQGDYGYTF; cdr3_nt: TGTGCCAGCAGTGAGCAGGGGGACTATGGCTACACCTTC
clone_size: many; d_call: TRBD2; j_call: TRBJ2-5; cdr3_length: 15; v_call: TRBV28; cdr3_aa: CASSLWTSGSETQYF; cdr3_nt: TGTGCCAGCAGTTTATGGACTAGCGGGAGTGAGACCCAGTACTTC
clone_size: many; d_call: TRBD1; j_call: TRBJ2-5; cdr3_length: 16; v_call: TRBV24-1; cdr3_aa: CATSDSWDRGQETQYF; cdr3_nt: TGTGCCACCAGTGATTCTTGGGACAGGGGACAAGAGACCCAGTACTTC
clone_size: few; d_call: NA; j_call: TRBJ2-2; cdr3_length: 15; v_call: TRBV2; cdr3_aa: CASSEEGLYTGELFF; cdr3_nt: TGTGCCAGCAGTGAAGAGGGACTCTACACCGGGGAGCTGTTTTTT
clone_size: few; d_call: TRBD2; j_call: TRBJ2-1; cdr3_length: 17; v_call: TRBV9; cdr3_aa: CASSPDAREGLSNEQFF; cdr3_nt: TGTGCCAGCAGCCCCGACGCGCGGGAGGGCCTGTCAAATGAGCAGTTCTTC
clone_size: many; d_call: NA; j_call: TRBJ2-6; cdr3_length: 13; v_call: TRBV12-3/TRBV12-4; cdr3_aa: CASSLGGASALTF; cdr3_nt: TGTGCCAGCAGTTTAGGGGGGGCTTCGGCCCTGACTTTC
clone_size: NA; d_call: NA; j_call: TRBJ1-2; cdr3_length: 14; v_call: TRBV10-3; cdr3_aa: CAIRPIARSYGYTF; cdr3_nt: TGTGCCATCAGGCCCATTGCCCGCTCGTATGGCTACACCTTC
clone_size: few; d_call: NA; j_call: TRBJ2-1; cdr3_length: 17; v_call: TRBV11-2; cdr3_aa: CASRSVVRRDKAGEQFF; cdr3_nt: TGTGCCAGCAGGTCTGTGGTAAGGCGGGACAAGGCGGGTGAGCAGTTCTTC